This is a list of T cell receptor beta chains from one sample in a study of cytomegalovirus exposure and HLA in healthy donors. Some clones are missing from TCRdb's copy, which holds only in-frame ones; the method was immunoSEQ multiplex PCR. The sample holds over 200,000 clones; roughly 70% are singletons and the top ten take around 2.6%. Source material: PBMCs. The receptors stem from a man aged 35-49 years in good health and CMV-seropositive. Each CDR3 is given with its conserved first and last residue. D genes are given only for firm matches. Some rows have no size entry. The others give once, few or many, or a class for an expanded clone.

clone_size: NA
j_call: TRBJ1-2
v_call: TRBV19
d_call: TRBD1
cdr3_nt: TGTGCCAGCAGGGAAACAGGGGGCGATGGCTACACCTTC
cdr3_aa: CASRETGGDGYTF

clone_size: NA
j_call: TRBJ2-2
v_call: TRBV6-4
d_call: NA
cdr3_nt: TGTGCCAGCAGTTTTGGACCGGGGGCCGGGGAGCTGTTTTTT
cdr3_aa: CASSFGPGAGELFF

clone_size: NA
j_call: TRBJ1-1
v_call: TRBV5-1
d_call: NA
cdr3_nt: TGCGCCAGCAGCTACCGGGAGGTGAACACTGAAGCTTTCTTT
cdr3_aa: CASSYREVNTEAFF

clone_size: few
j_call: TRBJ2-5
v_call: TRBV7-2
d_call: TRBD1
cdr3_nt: TGTGCCAGCAGCTCTTACAGGGGTACGCAGACCCAGTACTTC
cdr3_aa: CASSSYRGTQTQYF

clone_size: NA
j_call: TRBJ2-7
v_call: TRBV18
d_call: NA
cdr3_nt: TGTGCCAGCTCACCAGAGACTAGAGACGAGCAGTACTTC
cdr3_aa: CASSPETRDEQYF

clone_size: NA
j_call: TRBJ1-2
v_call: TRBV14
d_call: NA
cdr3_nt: TGTGCCAGCAGCCTTGCGGCCTCTGGGGGCTACACCTTC
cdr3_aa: CASSLAASGGYTF

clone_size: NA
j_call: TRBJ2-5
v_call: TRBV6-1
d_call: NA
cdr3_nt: TGTGCCAGCAGTGACCCCCTCACAGGGCCTGGGGGAGAGACCCAGTACTTC
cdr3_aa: CASSDPLTGPGGETQYF

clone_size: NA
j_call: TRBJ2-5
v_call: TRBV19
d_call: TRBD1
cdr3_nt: TGTGCCAGTAGTACCGACAGGGAAGAGACCCAGTACTTC
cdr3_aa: CASSTDREETQYF

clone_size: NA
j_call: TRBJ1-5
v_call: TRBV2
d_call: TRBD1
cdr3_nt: TGTGCCAGCAGTCGCGGGACAGGGGTGGGAGGTCAGCCCCAGCATTTT
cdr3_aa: CASSRGTGVGGQPQHF

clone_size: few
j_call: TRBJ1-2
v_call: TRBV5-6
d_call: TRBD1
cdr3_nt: TGTGCCAGCAGATATACAGGGGGCGCTGACTATGGCTACACCTTC
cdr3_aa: CASRYTGGADYGYTF

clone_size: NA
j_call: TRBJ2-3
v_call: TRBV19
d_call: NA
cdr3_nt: TGTGCCAGTAGTCCTACTAGTACCGCAGATACGCAGTATTTT
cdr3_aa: CASSPTSTADTQYF

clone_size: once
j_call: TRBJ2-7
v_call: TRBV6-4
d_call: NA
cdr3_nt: TGTGCCAGCAGTTCGGAGAGGGGGTACGAGCAGTACTTC
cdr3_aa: CASSSERGYEQYF

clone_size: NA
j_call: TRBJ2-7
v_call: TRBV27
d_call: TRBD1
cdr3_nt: TGTGCCAGCAGTCTCCTACCGGGACAGGGAATCTCCTACGAGCAGTACTTC
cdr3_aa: CASSLLPGQGISYEQYF

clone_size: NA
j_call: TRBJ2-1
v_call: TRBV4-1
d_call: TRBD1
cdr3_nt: TGCGCCAGCAGCCAAGACGTCGGAACAGGGGGCTTTGAGCAGTTCTTC
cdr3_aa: CASSQDVGTGGFEQFF

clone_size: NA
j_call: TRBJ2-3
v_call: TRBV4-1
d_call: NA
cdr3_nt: TGCGCCAGCAGCCAAGAGGCGGGGGCCAGCACAGATACGCAGTATTTT
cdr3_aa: CASSQEAGASTDTQYF

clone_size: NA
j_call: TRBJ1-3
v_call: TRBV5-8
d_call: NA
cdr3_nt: TGTGCCAGCAGCTTGTTGCTAACTGGAAACACCATATATTTT
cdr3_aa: CASSLLLTGNTIYF

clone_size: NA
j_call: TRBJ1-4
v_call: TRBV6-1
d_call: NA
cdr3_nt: TGTGCCAGCAGCTCGTGGGGGGTAACTAATGAAAAACTGTTTTTT
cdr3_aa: CASSSWGVTNEKLFF

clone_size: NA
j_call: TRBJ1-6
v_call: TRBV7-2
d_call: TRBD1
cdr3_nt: TGTGCCAGCAGCTCCCTAGGGGGCCTTAATTCACCCCTCCACTTT
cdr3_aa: CASSSLGGLNSPLHF

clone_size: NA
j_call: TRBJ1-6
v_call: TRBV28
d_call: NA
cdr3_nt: TGTGCCAGTAACCGGGACAATAATTCACCCCTCCACTTT
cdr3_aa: CASNRDNNSPLHF

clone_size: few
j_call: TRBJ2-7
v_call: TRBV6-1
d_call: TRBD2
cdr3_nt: TGTGCCAGCAGTGTATCGGGGGGGCATGCCTACGAGCAGTACTTC
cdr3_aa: CASSVSGGHAYEQYF

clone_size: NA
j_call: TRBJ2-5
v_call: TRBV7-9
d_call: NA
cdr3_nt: TGTGCCAGCAGCCCTTTCAAGGGGGGGCAGCAACCGGGGACCCAGTACTTC
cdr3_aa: CASSPFKGGQQPGTQYF

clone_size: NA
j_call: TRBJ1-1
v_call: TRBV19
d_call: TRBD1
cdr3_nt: TGTGCCAGTAACACAGGGGGCGAAACGAACACTGAAGCTTTCTTT
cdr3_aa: CASNTGGETNTEAFF

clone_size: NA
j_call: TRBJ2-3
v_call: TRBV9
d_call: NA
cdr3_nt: TGTGCCAGCGAGGGAACCACAGATACGCAGTATTTT
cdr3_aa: CASEGTTDTQYF

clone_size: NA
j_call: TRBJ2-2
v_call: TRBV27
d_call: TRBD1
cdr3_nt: TGTGCCAGCAGACGGACAGGGGCGAACACCGGGGAGCTGTTTTTT
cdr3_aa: CASRRTGANTGELFF

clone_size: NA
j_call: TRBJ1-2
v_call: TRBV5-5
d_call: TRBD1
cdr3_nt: TGTGCCAGCAGCTCCCAAGGGACAGGGCCATATGGCTACACCTTC
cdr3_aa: CASSSQGTGPYGYTF

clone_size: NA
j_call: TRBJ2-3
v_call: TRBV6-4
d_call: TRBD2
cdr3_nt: TGTGCCAGCAGTGACTGGACTAGCGGGGGGACCACAGATACGCAGTATTTT
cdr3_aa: CASSDWTSGGTTDTQYF

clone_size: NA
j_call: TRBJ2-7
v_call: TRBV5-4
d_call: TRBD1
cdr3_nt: TGTGCCAGCAGCGCAGGGGGACAGGGGCACGAGCAGTACTTC
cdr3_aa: CASSAGGQGHEQYF

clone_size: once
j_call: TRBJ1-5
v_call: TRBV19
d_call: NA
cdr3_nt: TGTGCCAGTAGTATCGGGTCGCAGCCCCAGCATTTT
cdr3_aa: CASSIGSQPQHF

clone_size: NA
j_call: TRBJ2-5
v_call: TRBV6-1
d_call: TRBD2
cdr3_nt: TGTGCCAGCAGTGATCTAGCGGGGGGTACAGAGACCCAGTACTTC
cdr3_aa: CASSDLAGGTETQYF

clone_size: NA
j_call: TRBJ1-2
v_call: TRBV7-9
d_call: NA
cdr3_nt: TGTGCCAGCAGCGTCCTCAACTATGGCTACACCTTC
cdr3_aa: CASSVLNYGYTF

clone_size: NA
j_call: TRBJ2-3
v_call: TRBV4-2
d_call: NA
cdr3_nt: TGTGCCAGCAGCCAAGGAAACGCATTCAGGGGAAAAGATACGCAGTATTTT
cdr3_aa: CASSQGNAFRGKDTQYF

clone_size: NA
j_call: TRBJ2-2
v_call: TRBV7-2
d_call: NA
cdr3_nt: TGTGCCAGCAGCTTATTTATACTAGCCGGGGAGCTGTTTTTT
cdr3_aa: CASSLFILAGELFF

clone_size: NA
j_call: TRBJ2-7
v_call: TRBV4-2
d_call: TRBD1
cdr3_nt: TGTGCCAGCAGCCAAGGCGAGACAGGGGGTTCCTACGAGCAGTACTTC
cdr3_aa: CASSQGETGGSYEQYF

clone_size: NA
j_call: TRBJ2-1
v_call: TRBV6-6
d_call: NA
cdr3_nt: TGTGCCAGCAGTTACTCGGACAGAGCCAATGAGCAGTTCTTC
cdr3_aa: CASSYSDRANEQFF

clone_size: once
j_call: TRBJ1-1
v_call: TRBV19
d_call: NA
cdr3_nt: TGTGCCAGTAGTATAGCAGGCAGGGATACTGAAGCTTTCTTT
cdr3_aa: CASSIAGRDTEAFF

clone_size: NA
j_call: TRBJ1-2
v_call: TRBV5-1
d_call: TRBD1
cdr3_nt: TGCGCCAGCAGAAGGACAGGAAATTATGACTACACCTTC
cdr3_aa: CASRRTGNYDYTF

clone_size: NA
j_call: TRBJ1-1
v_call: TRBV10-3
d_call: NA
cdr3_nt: TGTGCCACCAAGCCCTTCGACACGTTGAACACTGAAGCTTTCTTT
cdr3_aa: CATKPFDTLNTEAFF

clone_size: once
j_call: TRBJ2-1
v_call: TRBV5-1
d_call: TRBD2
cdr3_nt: TGCGCCAGCAGCTTCGGGGGGGAGCGGGGCAATGAGCAGTTCTTC
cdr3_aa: CASSFGGERGNEQFF

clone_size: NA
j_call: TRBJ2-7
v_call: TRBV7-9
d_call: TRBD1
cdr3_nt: TGTGCCAGCAGCATCCCGGGACAGACCTACGAGCAGTACTTC
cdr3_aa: CASSIPGQTYEQYF

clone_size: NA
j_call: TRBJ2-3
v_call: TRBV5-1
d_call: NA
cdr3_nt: TGCGCCAGCAGCTTATGGCTGATCCGTGGAGATACGCAGTATTTT
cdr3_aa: CASSLWLIRGDTQYF

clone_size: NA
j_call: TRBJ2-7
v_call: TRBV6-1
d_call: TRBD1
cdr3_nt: TGTGCCAGCAGTGAATGGGGGACAGGGGGCTACGAGCAGTACTTC
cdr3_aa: CASSEWGTGGYEQYF

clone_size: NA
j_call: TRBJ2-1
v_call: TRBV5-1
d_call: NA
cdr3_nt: TGCGCCAGCAGCTTGGGTTCCATAACAGGGTACAATGAGCAGTTCTTC
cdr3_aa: CASSLGSITGYNEQFF

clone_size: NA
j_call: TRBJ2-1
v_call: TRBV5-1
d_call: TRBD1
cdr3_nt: TGCGCCAGCAGCTTTGAACAGGGGGCGCTGGGGGGTGAGCAGTTCTTC
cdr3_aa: CASSFEQGALGGEQFF

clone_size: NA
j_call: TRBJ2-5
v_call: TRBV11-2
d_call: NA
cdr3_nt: TGTGCCAGCAGCTTAGATCCCTTTGGGGGGAGGGAGACCCAGTACTTC
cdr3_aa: CASSLDPFGGRETQYF

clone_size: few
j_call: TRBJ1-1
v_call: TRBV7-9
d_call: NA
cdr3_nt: TGTGCCAGCAGCTTTGGGCAGGCCGTAGCTTTCTTT
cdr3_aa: CASSFGQAVAFF